This T cell receptor (beta chain) appears in the sequencing data of a study of T cells in narcolepsy (dated by TCRdb to between 2018 and 2020). Some background on the complete study: The study enrolled patients with narcolepsy type 1 or type 2 (NT1, NT2) together with healthy control donors. The study sought autoreactive T cells targeting hypocretin neuron self-antigens (hypocretin, TRIB2) in narcolepsy patients, using TCR Vbeta sequencing to track clonotypes in blood and CSF. What the research found in general, with its limitations: Autoreactive clonotypes were reported to be detected serially in the blood of the same patients and of different patients, but not in the blood of healthy controls. Numbers of sequenced blood memory CD4+ clonotypes were comparable, averaging roughly 40,000 in patients and around 30,000 in controls. Plots that compared CSF and blood CD4+ T cell clonotypes from the same patient highlighted HCRT-specific and TRIB2-specific autoreactive clonotypes. Certain blood memory CD4+ repertoires from patients and controls had no sequences that matched autoreactive T cell clones.

Details on this clone: Its antigen has not been determined. One base away there is no much larger clone; base qualities are not given.

CDR1 and CDR2 (MNHNY, SVGAGI) derive from the germline V gene (reference sequence). Spanning cysteine to phenylalanine, the CDR3 consists of 13 amino acids. Only the CDR3 portion is preserved as DNA: 39 bases, with reading frame beginning at the first base. The germline ends are 9 bases apart after V is trimmed by 6 bases and J by 3 bases. Receptor libraries were prepared by the immunoSEQ multiplex PCR assay. Held by TCRdb, this immuneACCESS table contains in-frame sequences only and omits some clones. Under half of the omission traces to an unresolved V gene where checked; the cause of the rest is unknown. This sample is represented by about 27,000 clones; approximately 79% of them were singletons. The ten largest clones take up 6.6% of the sample. Memory CD4+ T cells were sorted ex vivo from peripheral blood of narcolepsy patients and healthy controls for TCR Vbeta sequencing.

The sequence links TRBV6-6 to TRBJ1-5, with a weak D call of TRBD1 (6 bases match). This TCR derives from a human donor in good health. Sequenced sample: memory (CD45RA-) CD4+ T cells from blood. The label giving this sample's cell subset or site can be read as: memory T cells sorted ex vivo from peripheral blood. The DNA sequence is as follows: TGTGCCAGCAGATACAGGGACAATCAGCCCCAGCATTTT. The translation is CASRYRDNQPQHF.